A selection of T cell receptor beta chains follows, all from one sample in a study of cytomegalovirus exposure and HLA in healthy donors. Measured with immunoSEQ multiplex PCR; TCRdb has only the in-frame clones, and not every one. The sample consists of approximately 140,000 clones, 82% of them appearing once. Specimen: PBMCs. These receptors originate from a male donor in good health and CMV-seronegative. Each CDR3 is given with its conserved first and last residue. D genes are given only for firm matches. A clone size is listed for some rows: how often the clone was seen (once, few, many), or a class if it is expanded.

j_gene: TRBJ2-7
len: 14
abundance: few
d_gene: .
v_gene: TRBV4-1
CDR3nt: TGCGCCAGCAGCCAAGGGGTCCAGGGCTACGAGCAGTACTTC
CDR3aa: CASSQGVQGYEQYF

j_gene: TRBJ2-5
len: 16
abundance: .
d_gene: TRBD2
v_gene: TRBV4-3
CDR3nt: TGCGCCAGCAGCCAGACGGGACTAGCGGGAGGGGAGACCCAGTACTTC
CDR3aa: CASSQTGLAGGETQYF

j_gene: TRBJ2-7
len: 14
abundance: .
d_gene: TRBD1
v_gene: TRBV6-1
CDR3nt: TGTGCCAGCTCCCCGGACAGGGGTCCGGGGGAGCAGTACTTC
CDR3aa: CASSPDRGPGEQYF

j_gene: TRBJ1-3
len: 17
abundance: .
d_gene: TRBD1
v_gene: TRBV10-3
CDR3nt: TGTGCCATCAGTGCCGGGACAGGATTAGGGCCTGAAAACACCATATATTTT
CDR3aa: CAISAGTGLGPENTIYF

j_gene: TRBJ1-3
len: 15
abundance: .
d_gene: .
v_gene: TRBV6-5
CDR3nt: TGTGCCAGCAGTTACTCGAGAGTCTCTGGAAACACCATATATTTT
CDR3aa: CASSYSRVSGNTIYF

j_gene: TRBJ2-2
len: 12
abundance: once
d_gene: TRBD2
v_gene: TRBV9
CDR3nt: TGTGCCAGCAGCGCGGGAGGCGGGGAGCTGTTTTTT
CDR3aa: CASSAGGGELFF

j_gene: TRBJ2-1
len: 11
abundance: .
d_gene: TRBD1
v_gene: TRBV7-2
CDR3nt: TGTGCCAGCAGCGACAGGGGGGAGCAGTTCTTC
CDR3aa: CASSDRGEQFF

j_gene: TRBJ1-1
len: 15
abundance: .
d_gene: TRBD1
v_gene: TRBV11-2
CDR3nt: TGTGCCAGCAGCTCTCGACAGGGGCGGGGCACTGAAGCTTTCTTT
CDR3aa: CASSSRQGRGTEAFF

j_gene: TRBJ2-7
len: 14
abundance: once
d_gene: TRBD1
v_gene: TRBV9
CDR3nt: TGTGCCAGCAGCGCCGCAGGGGGCCTGGACGAGCAGTACTTC
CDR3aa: CASSAAGGLDEQYF

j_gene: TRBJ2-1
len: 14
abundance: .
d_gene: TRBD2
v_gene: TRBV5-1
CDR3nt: TGCGCCAGCACTGCGGGAGACGACTACAATGAGCAGTTCTTC
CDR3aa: CASTAGDDYNEQFF

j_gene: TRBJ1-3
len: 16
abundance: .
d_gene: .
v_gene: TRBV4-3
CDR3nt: TGCGCCAGCAGCCAAGGTTCAGTCCTCTCTGGAAACACCATATATTTT
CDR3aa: CASSQGSVLSGNTIYF

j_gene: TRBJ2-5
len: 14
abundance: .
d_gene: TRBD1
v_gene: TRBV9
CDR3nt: TGTGCCAGCAGCTTGACAGGGGTGGTAGAGACCCAGTACTTC
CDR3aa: CASSLTGVVETQYF

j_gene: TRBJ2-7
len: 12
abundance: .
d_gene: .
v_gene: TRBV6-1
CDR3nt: TGTGCCAGCAGTGAAGCGGCCCACGAGCAGTACTTC
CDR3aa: CASSEAAHEQYF

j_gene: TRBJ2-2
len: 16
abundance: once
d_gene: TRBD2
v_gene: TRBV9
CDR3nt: TGTGCCAGCAGCGTAGCTGGACCGGGAGGGCCCGGGGAGCTGTTTTTT
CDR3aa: CASSVAGPGGPGELFF

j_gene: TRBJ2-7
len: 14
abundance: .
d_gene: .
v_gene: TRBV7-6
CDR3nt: TGTGCCAGCGGCTTGGGAGAAAGCTCCTACGAGCAGTACTTC
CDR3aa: CASGLGESSYEQYF

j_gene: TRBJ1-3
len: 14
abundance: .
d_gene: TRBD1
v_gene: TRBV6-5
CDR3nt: TGTGCCAGCAGTCGCTCGGGACAGGGTAACACCATATATTTT
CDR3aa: CASSRSGQGNTIYF

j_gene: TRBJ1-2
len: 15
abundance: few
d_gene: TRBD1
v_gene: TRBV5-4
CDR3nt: TGTGCCAGCAGCTTGACGGGACAGGGGGACTATGGCTACACCTTC
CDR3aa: CASSLTGQGDYGYTF

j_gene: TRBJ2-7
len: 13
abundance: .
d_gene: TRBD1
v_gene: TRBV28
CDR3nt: TGTGCCAGCCAGGGGGATCCTGGCTATGAGCAGTACTTC
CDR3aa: CASQGDPGYEQYF

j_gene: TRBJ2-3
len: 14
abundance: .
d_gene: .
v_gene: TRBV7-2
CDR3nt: TGTGCCAGCAGCCCGAATCCTCAACAGAGTACGCAGTATTTT
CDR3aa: CASSPNPQQSTQYF

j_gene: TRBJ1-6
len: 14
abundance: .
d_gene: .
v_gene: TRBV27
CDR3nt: TGTGCCAGCAGTTTTAGCTCCTATAATTCACCCCTCCACTTT
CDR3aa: CASSFSSYNSPLHF

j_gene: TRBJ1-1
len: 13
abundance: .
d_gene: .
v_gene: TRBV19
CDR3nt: TGTGCCAGCAGACCGGGCAGGGACACTGAAGCTTTCTTT
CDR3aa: CASRPGRDTEAFF

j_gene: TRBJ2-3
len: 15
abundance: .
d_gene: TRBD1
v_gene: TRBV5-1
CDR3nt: TGCGCCAGCAGTCGACAGGGGGCCTTAACAGATACGCAGTATTTT
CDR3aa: CASSRQGALTDTQYF

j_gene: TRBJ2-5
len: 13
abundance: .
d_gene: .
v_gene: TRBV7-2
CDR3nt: TGTGCCAGCAGCTCCCACAGGCAAGAGACCCAGTACTTC
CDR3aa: CASSSHRQETQYF

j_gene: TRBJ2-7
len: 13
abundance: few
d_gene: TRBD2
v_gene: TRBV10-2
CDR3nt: TGCGCCAGCAGTGAGATAGCGGGATCCGAGCAGTACTTC
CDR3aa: CASSEIAGSEQYF

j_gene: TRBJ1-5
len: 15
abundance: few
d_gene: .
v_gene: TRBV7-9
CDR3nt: TGTGCCAGCAGCCAAAATACAGGGAGCAATCAGCCCCAGCATTTT
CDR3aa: CASSQNTGSNQPQHF

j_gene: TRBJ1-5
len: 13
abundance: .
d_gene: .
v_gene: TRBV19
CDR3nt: TGTGCCAGTAGGGACAGCTTAAATCAGCCCCAGCATTTT
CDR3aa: CASRDSLNQPQHF

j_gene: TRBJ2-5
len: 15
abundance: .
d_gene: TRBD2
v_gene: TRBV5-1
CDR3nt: TGCGCCAGCAGCTCGGGGACTAGCTTCACGGGGGAGCAGTACTTC
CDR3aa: CASSSGTSFTGEQYF

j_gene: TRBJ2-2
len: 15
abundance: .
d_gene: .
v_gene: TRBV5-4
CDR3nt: TGTGCCAGCAGCTTCGAGGGAGTCATCACCGGGGAGCTGTTTTTT
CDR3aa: CASSFEGVITGELFF

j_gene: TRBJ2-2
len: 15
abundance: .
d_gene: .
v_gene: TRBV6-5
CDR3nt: TGTGCCAGCAGTTACTCTAGCGCGAACACCGGGGAGCTGTTTTTT
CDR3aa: CASSYSSANTGELFF